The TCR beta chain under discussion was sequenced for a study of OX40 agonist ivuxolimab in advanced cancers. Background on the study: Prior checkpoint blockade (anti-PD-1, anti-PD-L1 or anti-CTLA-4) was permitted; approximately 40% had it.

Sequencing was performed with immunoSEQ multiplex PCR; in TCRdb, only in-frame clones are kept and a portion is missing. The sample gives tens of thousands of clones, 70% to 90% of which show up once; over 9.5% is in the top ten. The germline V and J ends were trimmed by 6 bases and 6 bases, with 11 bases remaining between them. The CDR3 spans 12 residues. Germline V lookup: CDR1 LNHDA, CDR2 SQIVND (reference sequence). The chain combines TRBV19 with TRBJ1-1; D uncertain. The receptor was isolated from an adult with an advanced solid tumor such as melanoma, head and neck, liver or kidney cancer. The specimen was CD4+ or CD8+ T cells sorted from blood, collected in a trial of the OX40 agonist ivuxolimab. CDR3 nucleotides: TGTGCCAGTAGAACGACAAGCGCTGAAGCTTTCTTT. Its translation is CASRTTSAEAFF.